This TCR beta chain was recorded in a study of CXCR3-negative and CXCR3-positive naive CD8 T cells. The CDR3 runs 14 residues. Per the germline V gene, CDR1 is SGHAT and CDR2 is FQNNGV. The TRB cDNA libraries were prepared by 5' RACE with UMI labels. TCRdb reworked the 5' RACE reads into one entry per CDR3 protein, no DNA. Recorded for this sample: some 130,000 distinct CDR3 sequences. Cells that were CD45RO-CCR7+CD27+CD95- constituted naive CD8+ T cells. V and J are TRBV11-2 and TRBJ2-7. Sequencing input: naive CXCR3- CD8+ T cells from blood. Subset specified: CD45RO-CCR7+CD27+CD95- naive CD8+ T cells lacking CXCR3 (TNR3-). The receptor's source is a human donor in good health. Some clones in this sample may be carry-over from other donors' samples. The CDR3 spells CASSSDGRSYEQYF.